The rows below give T cell receptor beta chains drawn from one sample of a study of shared T cell receptors in the human thymus. Assay used: immunoSEQ multiplex PCR; TCRdb lists only in-frame clones, some missing. The sample comprises 630,000 or so clones, 70% to 90% of which are singletons, and roughly 0.0094% rests with the top ten. The same sample was also studied in work on human thymus T cells.

What was sequenced was thymocytes. The receptor set was obtained from a boy less than two years old with a congenital heart defect. CDR3s include the opening cysteine and the closing phenylalanine or tryptophan. The order of the fields is J gene, CDR3 length, V gene, D gene, CDR3 protein. A D gene is named only where the DNA matches it firmly.

j_call: TRBJ1-1; cdr3_length: 19; v_call: TRBV28; d_call: .; cdr3_aa: CASSLKVPDPGSMNTEAFF
j_call: TRBJ2-1; cdr3_length: 14; v_call: TRBV5-4; d_call: .; cdr3_aa: CASSSAGAYNEQFF
j_call: TRBJ2-3; cdr3_length: 13; v_call: TRBV23-1; d_call: .; cdr3_aa: CASSGREADTQYF
j_call: TRBJ2-7; cdr3_length: 17; v_call: TRBV6-1; d_call: TRBD2; cdr3_aa: CASSEWVVLAGVYEQYF
j_call: TRBJ1-2; cdr3_length: 14; v_call: TRBV28; d_call: .; cdr3_aa: CASSLFEGRNGYTF
j_call: TRBJ2-5; cdr3_length: 16; v_call: TRBV14; d_call: .; cdr3_aa: CASSQDNRAAQETQYF
j_call: TRBJ2-5; cdr3_length: 18; v_call: TRBV4-3; d_call: TRBD2; cdr3_aa: CASSQNGGLAGLVETQYF
j_call: TRBJ2-2; cdr3_length: 15; v_call: TRBV30; d_call: .; cdr3_aa: CACTSGHTTTGELFF
j_call: TRBJ1-5; cdr3_length: 15; v_call: TRBV7-2; d_call: TRBD1; cdr3_aa: CASSLGTGRRQPQHF
j_call: TRBJ2-5; cdr3_length: 15; v_call: TRBV30; d_call: .; cdr3_aa: CAWSVARADQETQYF
j_call: TRBJ1-2; cdr3_length: 12; v_call: TRBV27; d_call: .; cdr3_aa: CASSPRGYGYTF
j_call: TRBJ1-5; cdr3_length: 18; v_call: TRBV28; d_call: .; cdr3_aa: CASSQHRVHLARGQPQHF
j_call: TRBJ2-3; cdr3_length: 18; v_call: TRBV4-1; d_call: .; cdr3_aa: CASSQARTLQGRTDTQYF
j_call: TRBJ2-4; cdr3_length: 17; v_call: TRBV2; d_call: TRBD1; cdr3_aa: CASSEARDRVTKNIQYF
j_call: TRBJ2-7; cdr3_length: 15; v_call: TRBV5-6; d_call: .; cdr3_aa: CASSLMGTPSYEQYF
j_call: TRBJ2-3; cdr3_length: 18; v_call: TRBV4-3; d_call: TRBD2; cdr3_aa: CASSPRNSGGANTDTQYF
j_call: TRBJ2-5; cdr3_length: 14; v_call: TRBV19; d_call: TRBD1; cdr3_aa: CASSYRGQGETQYF
j_call: TRBJ2-1; cdr3_length: 13; v_call: TRBV7-2; d_call: .; cdr3_aa: CASSFLVDNEQFF
j_call: TRBJ1-2; cdr3_length: 15; v_call: TRBV11-2; d_call: .; cdr3_aa: CASSLGQGDSMRGTF
j_call: TRBJ2-5; cdr3_length: 14; v_call: TRBV4-3; d_call: .; cdr3_aa: CASSQGDTQETQYF
j_call: TRBJ1-1; cdr3_length: 15; v_call: TRBV19; d_call: .; cdr3_aa: CASSRARPSKTEAFF
j_call: TRBJ2-7; cdr3_length: 15; v_call: TRBV5-1; d_call: .; cdr3_aa: CASSRRLDSAYEQYF
j_call: TRBJ1-5; cdr3_length: 17; v_call: TRBV15; d_call: .; cdr3_aa: CATSRDRSRRANQPQHF
j_call: TRBJ2-7; cdr3_length: 13; v_call: TRBV10-3; d_call: .; cdr3_aa: CAIGPVISYEQYF
j_call: TRBJ1-2; cdr3_length: 14; v_call: TRBV5-1; d_call: .; cdr3_aa: CASSSAGANYGYTF
j_call: TRBJ2-1; cdr3_length: 16; v_call: TRBV28; d_call: TRBD2; cdr3_aa: CASSLPPSGRAREQFF
j_call: TRBJ1-5; cdr3_length: 14; v_call: TRBV5-1; d_call: .; cdr3_aa: CASSLDPGNQPQHF
j_call: TRBJ1-1; cdr3_length: 16; v_call: TRBV7-9; d_call: .; cdr3_aa: CASSIIYEGVNTEAFF
j_call: TRBJ2-2; cdr3_length: 17; v_call: TRBV28; d_call: TRBD1; cdr3_aa: CASSQLDREKDTGELFF
j_call: TRBJ2-5; cdr3_length: 18; v_call: TRBV2; d_call: TRBD2; cdr3_aa: CASSEGVRAGGNQETQYF
j_call: TRBJ1-4; cdr3_length: 17; v_call: TRBV28; d_call: TRBD1; cdr3_aa: CASSLRGQPATNEKLFF
j_call: TRBJ1-1; cdr3_length: 14; v_call: TRBV10-3; d_call: .; cdr3_aa: CAISESGGYTEAFF
j_call: TRBJ2-1; cdr3_length: 13; v_call: TRBV5-4; d_call: .; cdr3_aa: CASSPRPSSEQFF
j_call: TRBJ1-4; cdr3_length: 17; v_call: TRBV13; d_call: TRBD1; cdr3_aa: CASSTDRVKGVNEKLFF